These T cell receptor beta chains were read from a single sample in a study of shared clonotypes between healthy human individuals. TCRdb's table, derived via immunoSEQ multiplex PCR, lists solely in-frame clones and lacks some. The sample has roughly 2.2 million clones, around 93% seen once; the top ten hold around 0.38%. What was sequenced was naive CD4+ T cells from PBMCs. These receptors originate from a man aged 18 to 30 in good health. Some clones in this sample may be carry-over from other donors' samples. Both conserved end residues are part of each CDR3.

j_gene	v_gene	CDR3aa
TRBJ2-5	TRBV7-2	CASTSFWGHEETQYF
TRBJ2-7	TRBV28	CASRPTGTPSRVNF
TRBJ1-1	TRBV29-1	CSVEGPLNTEAFF
TRBJ1-5	TRBV7-9	CASSLSGTRNQPQHF
TRBJ2-6	TRBV11-3	CASSWGTTSSGANVLTF
TRBJ1-2	TRBV14	CASSPVDNYGYTF
TRBJ1-1	TRBV27	CASGGAEESEAFF
TRBJ2-7	TRBV5-5	CASSLLGGRSSYEQYF
TRBJ2-7	TRBV28	CASSLSSPPYEQYF
TRBJ2-5	TRBV10-3	CAISARTGSETQYF
TRBJ1-1	TRBV2	CASSDQGSQYEAFF
TRBJ2-7	TRBV4-1	CASSQNRPSSYEQYF
TRBJ1-1	TRBV27	CASRSLRGSMNTEAFF
TRBJ2-2	TRBV28	CASSPSRNTGELFF
TRBJ2-4	TRBV28	CASSFTRTKNIQYF
TRBJ2-7	TRBV6-5	CASSRASSTLYF
TRBJ2-7	TRBV5-1	CASSPGLVYEQYF
TRBJ1-2	TRBV25-1	CASRSPGTANNYGYTF
TRBJ1-1	TRBV2	CASSEGGSSTEAFF